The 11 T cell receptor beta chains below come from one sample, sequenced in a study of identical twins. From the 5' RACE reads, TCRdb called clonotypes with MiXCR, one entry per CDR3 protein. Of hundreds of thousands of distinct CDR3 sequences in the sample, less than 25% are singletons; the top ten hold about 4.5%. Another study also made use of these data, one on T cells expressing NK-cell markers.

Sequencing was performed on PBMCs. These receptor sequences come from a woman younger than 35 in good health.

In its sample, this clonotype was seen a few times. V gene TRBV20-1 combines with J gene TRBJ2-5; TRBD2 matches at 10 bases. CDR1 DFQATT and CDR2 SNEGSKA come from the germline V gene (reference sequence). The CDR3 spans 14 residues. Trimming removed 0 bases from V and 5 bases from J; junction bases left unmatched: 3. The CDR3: CSARDPAGGETQYF. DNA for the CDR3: TGCAGTGCTAGAGATCCAGCGGGGGGGGAGACCCAGTACTTC.

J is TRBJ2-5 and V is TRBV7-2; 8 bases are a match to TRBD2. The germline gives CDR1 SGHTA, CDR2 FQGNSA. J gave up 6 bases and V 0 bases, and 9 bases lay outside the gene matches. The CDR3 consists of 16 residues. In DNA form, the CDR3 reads TGTGCCAGCAGCTTAGCGATTGGTGCGGGGGGCAAGACCCAGTACTTC. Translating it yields CASSLAIGAGGKTQYF.

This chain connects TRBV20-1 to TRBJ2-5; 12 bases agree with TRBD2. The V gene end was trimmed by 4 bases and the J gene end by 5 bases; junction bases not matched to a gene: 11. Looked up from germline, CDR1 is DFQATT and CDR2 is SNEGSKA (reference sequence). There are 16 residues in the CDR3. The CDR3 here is CSAILLAGGAGETQYF. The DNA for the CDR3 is TGCAGTGCTATATTACTAGCGGGGGGCGCGGGCGAGACCCAGTACTTC.

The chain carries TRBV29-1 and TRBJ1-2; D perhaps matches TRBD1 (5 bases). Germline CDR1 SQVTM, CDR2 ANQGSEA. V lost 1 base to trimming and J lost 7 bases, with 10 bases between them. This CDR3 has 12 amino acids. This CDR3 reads CSVEAEGPGYTF. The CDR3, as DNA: TGCAGCGTTGAAGCGGAGGGGCCTGGCTACACCTTC.

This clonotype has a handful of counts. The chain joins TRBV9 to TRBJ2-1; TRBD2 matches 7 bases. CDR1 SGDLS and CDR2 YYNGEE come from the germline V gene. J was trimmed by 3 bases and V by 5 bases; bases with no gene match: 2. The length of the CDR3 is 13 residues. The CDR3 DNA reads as TGTGCCAGCAGAGCGGGGCACTACAATGAGCAGTTCTTC. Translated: CASRAGHYNEQFF.

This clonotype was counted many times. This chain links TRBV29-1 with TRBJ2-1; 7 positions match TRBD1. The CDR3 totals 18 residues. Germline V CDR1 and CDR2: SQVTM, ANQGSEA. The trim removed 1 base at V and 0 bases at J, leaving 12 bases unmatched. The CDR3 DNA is TGCAGCGTTGAAGGTGGTGAGGGGGCCACTTTCTCCTACAATGAGCAGTTCTTC. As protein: CSVEGGEGATFSYNEQFF.

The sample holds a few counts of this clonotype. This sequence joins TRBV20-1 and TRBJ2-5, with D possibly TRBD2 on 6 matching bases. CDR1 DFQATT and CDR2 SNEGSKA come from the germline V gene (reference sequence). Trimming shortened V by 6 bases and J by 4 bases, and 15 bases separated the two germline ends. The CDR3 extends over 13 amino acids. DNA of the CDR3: TGCAGTGCATCCGGGACTCCGCTAGAGACCCAGTACTTC. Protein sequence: CSASGTPLETQYF.

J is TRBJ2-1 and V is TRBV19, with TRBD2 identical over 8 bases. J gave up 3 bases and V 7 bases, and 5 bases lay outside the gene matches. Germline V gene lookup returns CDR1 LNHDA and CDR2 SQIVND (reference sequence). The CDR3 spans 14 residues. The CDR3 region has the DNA TGTGCCAGTAACCGCGGGGGGCTCTACAATGAGCAGTTCTTC. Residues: CASNRGGLYNEQFF.

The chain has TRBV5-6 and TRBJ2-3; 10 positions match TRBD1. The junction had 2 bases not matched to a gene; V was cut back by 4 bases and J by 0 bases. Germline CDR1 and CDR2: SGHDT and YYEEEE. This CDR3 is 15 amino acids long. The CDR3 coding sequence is TGTGCCAGCAGCGGGGGACAGGGGAGCACAGATACGCAGTATTTT. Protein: CASSGGQGSTDTQYF.

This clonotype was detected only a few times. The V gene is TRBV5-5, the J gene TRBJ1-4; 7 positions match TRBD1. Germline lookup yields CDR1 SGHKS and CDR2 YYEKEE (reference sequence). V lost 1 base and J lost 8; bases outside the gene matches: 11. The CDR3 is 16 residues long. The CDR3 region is CASSLYYTGVEEKLFF. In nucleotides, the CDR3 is TGTGCCAGCAGCTTGTATTATACAGGGGTAGAAGAAAAACTGTTTTTT.

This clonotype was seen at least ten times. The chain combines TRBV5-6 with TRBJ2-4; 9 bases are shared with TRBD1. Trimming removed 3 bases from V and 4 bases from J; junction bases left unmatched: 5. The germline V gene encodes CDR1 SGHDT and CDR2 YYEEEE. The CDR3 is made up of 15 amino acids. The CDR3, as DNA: TGTGCCAGCAGCTCCGGGGGACAGGGTAAAAACATTCAGTACTTC. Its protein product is CASSSGGQGKNIQYF.